This T cell receptor beta chain emerged from a study of OX40 agonist ivuxolimab in advanced cancers. CDR3 length: 17 residues. The V gene lost 1 base and the J gene lost 4 bases, with 20 bases spanning the gap. The germline CDR1 and CDR2 sequences are SGHKS and YYEKEE (reference sequence). Sequenced by immunoSEQ multiplex PCR; TCRdb stores in-frame clones only, minus some. The table lists around 65,000 clones, 80% to 95% of them singletons. Sequenced material: CD4+ or CD8+ T cells sorted from blood, taken in a trial of the OX40 agonist ivuxolimab. The TCR originated in an adult with an advanced solid tumor such as melanoma, head and neck, liver or kidney cancer. The chain couples TRBV5-5 to TRBJ2-5; D is ambiguous. CDR3 protein: CASSLFRLQVSGETQYF. The CDR3, as DNA: TGTGCCAGCAGCTTGTTCCGCCTTCAGGTCTCGGGAGAGACCCAGTACTTC.